This passage covers 8 T cell receptor beta chains from one sample sequenced in a study of T-cell reconstitution after alpha-beta-depleted transplantation in children. Unique molecular identifiers were incorporated when the TCRbeta library was constructed. In TCRdb, the PCR reads were re-called with MiXCR into one record per CDR3 protein. Of more than 500,000 distinct CDR3 sequences listed, 9.5% to 12% are singletons. The sequences come from PBMCs, mostly from graft donor cells, collected 180 days after TCRalphabeta/CD19-depleted stem cell transplant. Receptors were obtained from a female patient between 2 and 15 years old who had a stem cell transplant for aplastic anemia, so the T cells may come from the graft donor.

This clonotype was seen a handful of times. This chain links TRBV6-2 or TRBV6-3 with TRBJ1-1, with D possibly being TRBD1 (5 bases). V was shortened by 6 bases and J by 0 bases, with 17 bases between the two germline ends. The CDR3 extends over 16 amino acids. Germline V gene data show CDR1 as MNHEY and CDR2 as SVGEGT. The CDR3 bases are TGTGCCAGCAGGCAGCCGGGGGACCCCATGAACACTGAAGCTTTCTTT. Amino acids: CASRQPGDPMNTEAFF.

This clonotype was counted between two and nine times. J is TRBJ2-5 and V is TRBV28; 9 positions agree with TRBD2. Per germline, CDR1 MDHEN and CDR2 SYDVKM. The length of the CDR3 is 17 residues. V shed 6 bases and J 1 base; nucleotides not matched to a gene: 12. CDR3: CASSPPGGGRAQETQYF. The CDR3 region has the DNA TGTGCCAGCAGCCCTCCGGGGGGCGGGAGGGCCCAAGAGACCCAGTACTTC.

The V call is TRBV13, the J call TRBJ2-5, with 12 bases matching TRBD1. Germline V gene lookup returns CDR1 PRHDT and CDR2 FYEKMQ (reference sequence). This CDR3 contains 18 residues. The ends lost 3 bases at V and 5 bases at J; junction bases unmatched: 13. The CDR3 nucleotides are TGTGCCAGCAGCTTCCCACGGCCGGGACAGGGGGCTGGGGAGACCCAGTACTTC. Translation: CASSFPRPGQGAGETQYF.

J is TRBJ2-7 and V is TRBV12-3 or TRBV12-4; a possible D gene is TRBD1 (5 bases). With 3 bases removed from V and 6 bases from J, the gap between germline ends came to 12 bases. This CDR3 is 13 amino acids long. This CDR3 is CASSFGRATEQYV. CDR3 in DNA: TGTGCCAGCAGTTTTGGCAGGGCCACCGAGCAGTACGTC.

This clonotype was seen more than once but under ten times. This chain uses TRBV28 with TRBJ1-6; maybe TRBD1 (5 bases). This CDR3 comprises 16 residues. The ends were cut back, 5 bases at V and 3 bases at J, with 14 bases in the middle. Germline CDR1 reads MDHEN; CDR2 reads SYDVKM. The CDR3 sequence is CASSPHRQFYNSPLHF. As DNA, the CDR3 is TGTGCCAGCAGTCCCCACAGACAGTTCTATAATTCACCCCTCCACTTT.

The V call is TRBV7-6, the J call TRBJ2-2; D perhaps matches TRBD2 (6 bases). The CDR3 loop spans 14 amino acids. Germline V lookup: CDR1 SGHVS, CDR2 FNYEAQ. The V end was cut by 4 bases, the J end by 8 bases, with 14 bases between. CDR3 bases: TGTGCCAGCAGCTCGAGTAGCGGAGGTGGGGAGCTGTTTTTT. Translating it yields CASSSSSGGGELFF.

V gene TRBV15 combines with J gene TRBJ2-7; D might be TRBD1 (6 bases). The CDR3 is made up of 14 amino acids. Germline V CDR1 and CDR2: LNHNV, YYDKDF (reference sequence). V was clipped by 0 bases and J by 2 bases, with 8 bases between them. CDR3 coding DNA: TGTGCCACCAGCAGAGACAGGGGCCCCTACGAGCAGTACGTC. Amino acids: CATSRDRGPYEQYV.

There are many counts of this clonotype. The V call is TRBV7-8, the J call TRBJ2-4; weak D call: TRBD2 (6 bases). This CDR3 has 15 residues. Trimming shortened V by 8 bases and J by 5 bases, and 19 bases separated the two germline ends. Germline CDR1 is SGHVS and CDR2 is FQNEAQ. Here the CDR3 reads CASASDGTGENIQYF. CDR3 DNA: TGTGCCAGCGCCAGTGACGGGACGGGGGAAAACATTCAGTACTTC.